This T cell receptor (beta chain) was retrieved from a study of blood T cell repertoires in COVID-19. Study details: The study drew acute and convalescent COVID-19 samples from the United States, Italy and Spain. The cDNA or gDNA used as material had been derived from T cells, B-cell-depleted T cells, or PBMCs.

Libraries were prepared by immunoSEQ multiplex PCR; TCRdb keeps only in-frame clonotypes and omits some of them. The sample holds 300,000 or so clones, around 88% seen once. Germline CDR1 and CDR2: LGHNA and YSLEER. V gave up 3 bases and J gave up 0 bases, with 15 bases separating them. The CDR3 extends over 18 amino acids. The chain combines TRBV4-3 with TRBJ1-6, with D perhaps matching TRBD1 (5 bases). Sequencing was carried out using peripheral blood. The clonotype comes from a woman between 25 and 40 years old who had recovered from COVID-19. The DNA for the CDR3 is TGCGCCAGCAGCCAGAACGGGGGTCAGGGCTCCTATAATTCACCCCTCCACTTT. Protein sequence: CASSQNGGQGSYNSPLHF.